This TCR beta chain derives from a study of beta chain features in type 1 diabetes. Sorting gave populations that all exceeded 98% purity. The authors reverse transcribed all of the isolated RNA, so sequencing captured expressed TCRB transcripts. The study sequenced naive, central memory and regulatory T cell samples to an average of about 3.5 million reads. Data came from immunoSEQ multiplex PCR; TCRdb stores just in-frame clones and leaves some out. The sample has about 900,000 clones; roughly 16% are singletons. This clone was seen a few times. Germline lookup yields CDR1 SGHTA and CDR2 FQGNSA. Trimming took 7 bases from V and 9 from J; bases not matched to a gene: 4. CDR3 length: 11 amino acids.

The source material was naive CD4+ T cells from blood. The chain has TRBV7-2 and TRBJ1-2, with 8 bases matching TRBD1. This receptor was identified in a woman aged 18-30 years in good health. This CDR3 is CASTQGARYTF. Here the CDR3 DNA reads TGTGCCAGCACCCAGGGGGCCCGCTACACCTTC.